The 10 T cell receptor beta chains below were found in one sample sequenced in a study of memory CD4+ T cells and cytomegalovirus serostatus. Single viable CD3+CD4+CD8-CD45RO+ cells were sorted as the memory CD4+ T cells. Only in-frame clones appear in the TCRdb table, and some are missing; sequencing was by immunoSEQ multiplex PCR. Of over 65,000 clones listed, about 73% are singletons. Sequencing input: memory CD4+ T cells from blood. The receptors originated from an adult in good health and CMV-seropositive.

As DNA, the CDR3 is TGTGCCAGCTCACCATTCAGGGGTAGGGACACTGAAGCTTTCTTT. It codes for CASSPFRGRDTEAFF. The rearrangement links TRBV18 to TRBJ1-1, with a possible D match to TRBD1 (6 bases). The germline V gene encodes CDR1 KGHSH and CDR2 LQKENI. The CDR3 sequence is 15 residues long. V shed 2 bases and J shed 3 bases, with 13 bases lying between them.

The CDR3 loop is CASSPRGSNQPQHF. CDR3 nucleotides: TGTGCCAGTAGCCCGAGGGGGTCCAATCAGCCCCAGCATTTT. The rearrangement links TRBV19 to TRBJ1-5, with TRBD1 as a possible D gene (6 bases). Per germline, CDR1 LNHDA and CDR2 SQIVND (reference sequence). V was clipped by 6 bases and J by 3 bases, with 12 bases between them. The CDR3 covers 14 residues.

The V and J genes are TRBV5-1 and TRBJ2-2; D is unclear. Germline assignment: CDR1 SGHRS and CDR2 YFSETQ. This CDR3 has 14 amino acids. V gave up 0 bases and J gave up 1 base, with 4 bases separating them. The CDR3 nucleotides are TGCGCCAGCAGCTTGGGACAGAACACCGGGGAGCTGTTTTTT. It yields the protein CASSLGQNTGELFF.

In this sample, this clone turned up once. The CDR3 DNA is TGTGCCAGCAGCGGAATCCCTAGACAGCCAAGCTTCTTC. Encoded protein: CASSGIPRQPSFF. This chain links TRBV28 with TRBJ2-1, with a possible D match to TRBD1 (5 bases). Trimming left V 6 bases short and J 16 bases short, with 22 bases between. This CDR3 is built from 13 residues. CDR1 and CDR2 from the germline V gene are MDHEN and SYDVKM. The full variable domain, its missing parts supplied by reference TRBV28 and TRBJ2-1, is DVKVTQSSRYLVKRTGEKVFLECVQDMDHENMFWYRQDPGLGLRLIYFSYDVKMKEKGDIPEGYSVSREKKERFSLILESASTNQTSMYLCASSGIPRQPSFFGPGTRLTVL.

The CDR3: CAIRQGADTGELFF. For the CDR3, the DNA is TGTGCCATCAGGCAGGGGGCGGACACCGGGGAGCTGTTTTTT. The chain is built from TRBV10-3 and TRBJ2-2; 8 bases match TRBD1. Trimming at V came to 6 bases and at J to 3 bases, leaving 3 bases not matched to a gene. Germline CDR1 is ENHRY and CDR2 is SYGVKD. This CDR3 spans 14 amino acids.

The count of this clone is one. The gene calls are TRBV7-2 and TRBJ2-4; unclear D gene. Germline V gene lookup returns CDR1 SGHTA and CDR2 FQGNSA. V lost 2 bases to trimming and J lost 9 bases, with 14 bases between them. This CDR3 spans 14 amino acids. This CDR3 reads CASSLRQLDAIQYF. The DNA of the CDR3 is TGTGCCAGCAGCTTAAGGCAGTTGGACGCCATTCAGTACTTC.

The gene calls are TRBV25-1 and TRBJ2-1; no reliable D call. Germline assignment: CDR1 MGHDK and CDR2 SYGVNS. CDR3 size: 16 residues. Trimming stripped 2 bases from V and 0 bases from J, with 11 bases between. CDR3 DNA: TGTGCCAGCAGTGAAGGCCAGGCGAGCTCCTACAATGAGCAGTTCTTC. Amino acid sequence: CASSEGQASSYNEQFF.

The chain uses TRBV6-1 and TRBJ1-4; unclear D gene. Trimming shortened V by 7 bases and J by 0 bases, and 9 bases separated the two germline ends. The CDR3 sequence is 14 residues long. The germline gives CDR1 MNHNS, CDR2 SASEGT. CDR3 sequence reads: CASNRQATNEKLFF. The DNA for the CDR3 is TGTGCCAGCAACAGACAAGCAACTAATGAAAAACTGTTTTTT.

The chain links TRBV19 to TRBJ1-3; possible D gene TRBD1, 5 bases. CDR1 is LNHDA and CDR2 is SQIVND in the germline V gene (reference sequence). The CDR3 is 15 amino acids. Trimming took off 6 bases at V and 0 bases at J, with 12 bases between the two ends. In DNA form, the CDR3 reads TGTGCCAGTAGGACCAGGGCTGACTCTGGAAACACCATATATTTT. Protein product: CASRTRADSGNTIYF.

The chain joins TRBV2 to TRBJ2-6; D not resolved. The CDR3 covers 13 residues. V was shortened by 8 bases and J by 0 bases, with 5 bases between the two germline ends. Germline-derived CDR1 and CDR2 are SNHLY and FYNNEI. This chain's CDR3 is CASLFSGANVLTF. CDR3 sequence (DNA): TGTGCCAGCTTATTCTCTGGGGCCAACGTCCTGACTTTC.